These T cell receptor beta chains were read from a single sample in a study of identical twins. TCRdb ran MiXCR on the 5' RACE reads and lists one entry per CDR3 protein. Of about 890,000 distinct CDR3 sequences listed, 12% are singletons. This sample also belongs to another study, concerning yellow fever vaccine responses in identical twins.

Sequenced: PBMCs. The receptors derive from a woman aged 18 to 35 in good health. Both conserved end residues are part of each CDR3. The D gene is left open where the match is weak. For some rows the clone size is stated as once, few or many, or as a class when expanded; others skip it.

cdr3_aa	cdr3_nt	clone_size	d_call	v_call	j_call
CASSFAGTSAFF	TGCGCCAGCAGCTTTGCGGGGACCTCGGCTTTCTTT	many	NA	TRBV5-1	TRBJ1-1
CASSWRGGRGNTEAFF	TGTGCCAGCAGCTGGCGGGGGGGACGGGGGAACACTGAAGCTTTCTTT	few	NA	TRBV7-9	TRBJ1-1
CSAHEAFF	TGCAGTGCTCATGAAGCTTTCTTT	many	NA	TRBV20-1	TRBJ1-1
CASATGPSSQYF	TGTGCCAGCGCTACCGGACCCTCCTCGCAGTATTTT	NA	NA	TRBV19	TRBJ2-3
CATSSRGRYTGELFF	TGTGCCACCAGCAGCCGGGGACGGTACACCGGGGAGCTGTTTTTT	few	NA	TRBV15	TRBJ2-2
CASSEGGVIHQETQYF	TGCGCCAGCAGCGAGGGGGGGGTGATCCACCAAGAGACCCAGTACTTC	few	NA	TRBV5-1	TRBJ2-5
CASSLVKGPNTEAFF	TGTGCCAGCAGCTTAGTGAAGGGACCGAACACTGAAGCTTTCTTT	few	NA	TRBV7-8	TRBJ1-1
CASSQDTRQETQYF	TGTGCCAGCAGCCAAGATACTAGACAAGAGACCCAGTACTTC	many	NA	TRBV3-1	TRBJ2-5
CATRTSLYNEQFF	TGTGCCACTCGGACTAGTCTTTACAATGAGCAGTTCTTC	many	TRBD2	TRBV12-3/TRBV12-4	TRBJ2-1
CAISRDSFSYNEQFF	TGTGCCATCAGTCGGGACTCTTTCTCCTACAATGAGCAGTTCTTC	NA	NA	TRBV10-3	TRBJ2-1
CSVGLRGRVAEQYF	TGCAGCGTTGGACTGAGGGGGAGGGTCGCCGAGCAGTACTTC	NA	NA	TRBV29-1	TRBJ2-7
CASSFGTSEKNIQYF	TGCGCCAGCAGCTTTGGGACTAGCGAGAAAAACATTCAGTACTTC	NA	TRBD2	TRBV5-1	TRBJ2-4
CAISESRDSAANYGYTF	TGTGCCATCAGTGAAAGTCGGGACAGTGCTGCAAACTATGGCTACACCTTC	few	TRBD1	TRBV10-3	TRBJ1-2
CASSQVAPGRAFF	TGCGCCAGCAGCCAAGTTGCGCCCGGTAGGGCTTTCTTT	many	NA	TRBV4-1	TRBJ1-1
CSAPDRMRTEAFF	TGCAGTGCTCCCGACAGGATGAGGACTGAAGCTTTCTTT	many	NA	TRBV20-1	TRBJ1-1
CAISSGTGGVGYGYTF	TGTGCCATCAGTTCCGGGACAGGGGGCGTAGGCTATGGCTACACCTTC	NA	TRBD1	TRBV10-3	TRBJ1-2